The 9 T cell receptor beta chains presented below share a single source sample, sequenced in a study of T cells in Graves' hyperthyroidism and ophthalmopathy. From RNA transcripts, TCR beta CDR3 regions were amplified. HTBI primers were used for first-round RT-PCR of the TCR CDR3. In TCRdb, the multiplex PCR reads were re-called with MiXCR into one record per CDR3 protein. The repertoire holds 400,000 to 500,000 distinct CDR3 sequences, with under 15% as singletons. What was sequenced was blood. These receptors came from a man in his late teens or twenties with Graves' ophthalmopathy.

For this clonotype: This may come from a read error, since a much larger clone is one base off. This rearrangement joins TRBV5-1 to TRBJ1-3; perhaps TRBD1 as D (5 bases). This CDR3 has 13 residues. Germline V gene sequence: CDR1 SGHRS, CDR2 YFSETQ. As DNA, the CDR3 is TGCGCCAACAGCTTGGACACGTTGGACACCATATATTTT. The encoded protein is CANSLDTLDTIYF.

This clonotype occurred many times. The chain joins TRBV19 to TRBJ1-1, with a weak D call TRBD1 (5 bases). Trimming pared 5 bases from V and 5 bases from J, leaving 12 bases between. Per germline, CDR1 LNHDA and CDR2 SQIVND (reference sequence). The CDR3 is 13 amino acids. CDR3 DNA: TGTGCCAGTAGTGCAGGGATGTTAACTGAAGCTTTCTTT. The encoded protein is CASSAGMLTEAFF.

Concerning this clonotype itself: A single base separates this from a much larger clone, so it may be a read error. The rearrangement joins TRBV2 to TRBJ2-2; D is perhaps TRBD2 (5 bases). The CDR3 covers 11 residues. Germline V lookup: CDR1 SNHLY, CDR2 FYNNEI. CDR3 sequence: CASSTSGELVF. For the CDR3, the DNA is TGTGCCAGTTCAACTTCCGGGGAGCTGGTTTTT.

This clonotype showed up many times. The chain recombines TRBV6-1 with TRBJ2-5, with D maybe TRBD2 (6 bases). This CDR3 is built from 16 residues. The germline V gene has CDR1 MNHNS and CDR2 SASEGT. The germline V and J ends were trimmed by 1 base and 0 bases, with 12 bases remaining between them. CDR3 protein: CASSEGKTRYQETQYF. CDR3 nucleotide sequence: TGTGCCAGCAGTGAAGGAAAGACTAGATACCAAGAGACCCAGTACTTC.

In its sample, this clonotype was seen many times. This chain's CDR3 is CASSRSTAMNTEAFF. DNA for the CDR3: TGTGCCAGCAGCAGATCGACAGCAATGAACACTGAAGCTTTCTTT. V usage is TRBV9 and J usage is TRBJ1-1; D is possibly TRBD1 (5 bases). Trimming left V 4 bases short and J 0 bases short, with 13 bases between. This CDR3 spans 15 amino acids. Germline lookup yields CDR1 SGDLS and CDR2 YYNGEE.

This clonotype was detected ten times or more. The V and J genes are TRBV6-1 and TRBJ1-5; D call uncertain. Germline CDR1 and CDR2: MNHNS and SASEGT. V lost 8 bases and J lost 3, with 8 bases in between. This CDR3 is built from 12 residues. The CDR3 spells CASRAVNQPQHF. DNA of the CDR3: TGTGCCAGCCGGGCAGTCAATCAGCCCCAGCATTTT.

CDR3 sequence: CASSSPGTSGGYQETQYF. The DNA of the CDR3 is TGTGCCAGCAGCTCACCCGGGACTAGCGGGGGCTACCAAGAGACCCAGTACTTC. V and J are TRBV7-6 and TRBJ2-5, with TRBD2 matching 14 bases. The V gene end was trimmed by 4 bases and the J gene end by 0 bases; junction bases not matched to a gene: 7. CDR3 size: 18 residues. The germline CDR1 and CDR2 sequences are SGHVS and FNYEAQ.

For this clonotype: With a much larger clone just one base away, this may be a read error. The chain uses TRBV15 and TRBJ2-3, with 7 nucleotides matching TRBD2. With V trimmed by 4 bases and J by 2 bases, 6 bases remained unmatched. Germline V gene sequence: CDR1 LNHNV, CDR2 YYDKDF (reference sequence). The CDR3 is 15 amino acids. The CDR3 here is CATSTRTSATDTQYF. As DNA, the CDR3 is TGTGCCACCAGCACTCGGACTAGTGCCACAGATACGCAGTATTTT.

In the case of this clonotype: This may be a read error, as it is one base from a much larger clone. The chain couples TRBV5-1 to TRBJ2-1; D is unclear. This CDR3 comprises 15 residues. With 0 bases removed from V and 7 bases from J, the gap between germline ends came to 14 bases. In germline, CDR1 is SGHRS, CDR2 YFSETQ. CDR3 loop: CASSLALVGSNEQFF. As DNA, the CDR3 is TGCGCCAGCAGCTTGGCTCTAGTCGGTTCGAATGAGCAGTTCTTC.